These T cell receptor beta chains were read from a single sample in a study of identical twins. TCRdb ran MiXCR on the 5' RACE reads and lists one entry per CDR3 protein. The repertoire has under 900,000 distinct CDR3 sequences, about 20% of them found once; the top ten carry about an eighth. The same specimen was also included in a second study, on T cells expressing NK-cell markers.

The sample consisted of PBMCs. Every receptor here comes from a woman aged 18-29 years in good health. CDR3s include the opening cysteine and the closing phenylalanine or tryptophan. Fields, in order: D gene, clone size, V gene, J gene, CDR3 DNA, CDR3 protein. D genes are given only for firm matches. Clone size is shown for a subset of rows, as once, few, many or a class of expanded clone.

D gene: NA; clone size: few; V gene: TRBV7-9; J gene: TRBJ1-1; CDR3 DNA: TGTGCCAGCAGCTTAAATCTTGGGGCGGGAGCTTTCTTT; CDR3 protein: CASSLNLGAGAFF
D gene: NA; clone size: NA; V gene: TRBV3-1; J gene: TRBJ2-4; CDR3 DNA: TGTGCCAGCAGCCAAGATCCCTGGCTAGCGCTTGGAAACATTCAGTACTTC; CDR3 protein: CASSQDPWLALGNIQYF
D gene: NA; clone size: NA; V gene: TRBV7-2; J gene: TRBJ2-5; CDR3 DNA: TGTGCCAGCAGCTCAACTTGGGCGGGTGAGACCCAGTACTTC; CDR3 protein: CASSSTWAGETQYF
D gene: NA; clone size: few; V gene: TRBV30; J gene: TRBJ2-1; CDR3 DNA: TGTGCCTGGAGTTTTGGGGATGGTGAGCAGTTCTTC; CDR3 protein: CAWSFGDGEQFF
D gene: NA; clone size: few; V gene: TRBV5-6; J gene: TRBJ2-7; CDR3 DNA: TGTGCCAGCAGCCCAACGACAGGCTACGAGCAGTACTTC; CDR3 protein: CASSPTTGYEQYF
D gene: TRBD1; clone size: many; V gene: TRBV10-3; J gene: TRBJ2-7; CDR3 DNA: TGTGCCATCAGTACTTCCGGGACAGGGGGCGAGAAGCAGTACTTC; CDR3 protein: CAISTSGTGGEKQYF
D gene: NA; clone size: NA; V gene: TRBV12-3/TRBV12-4; J gene: TRBJ2-7; CDR3 DNA: TGTGCCAGCGGAAACCCGAACTACTACGAGCAGTACTTC; CDR3 protein: CASGNPNYYEQYF
D gene: TRBD1; clone size: NA; V gene: TRBV7-2; J gene: TRBJ2-7; CDR3 DNA: TGTGCCAGCAGCTTGGGGGACAGGAGTCACGAGCAGTACTTC; CDR3 protein: CASSLGDRSHEQYF
D gene: TRBD1; clone size: few; V gene: TRBV5-1; J gene: TRBJ1-6; CDR3 DNA: TGCGCCAGCAGCTTGACGACCGGGACAGGGGGCGATTCACCCCTCCACTTT; CDR3 protein: CASSLTTGTGGDSPLHF
D gene: NA; clone size: many; V gene: TRBV20-1; J gene: TRBJ1-2; CDR3 DNA: TGCAGTGCTAGAGATCCCTTGGTCTATGGCTACACCTTC; CDR3 protein: CSARDPLVYGYTF
D gene: NA; clone size: NA; V gene: TRBV20-1; J gene: TRBJ2-1; CDR3 DNA: TGCAGTGCTGGGGGCAGGCGCTTCTACAATGAGCAGTTCTTC; CDR3 protein: CSAGGRRFYNEQFF
D gene: NA; clone size: few; V gene: TRBV4-2; J gene: TRBJ1-2; CDR3 DNA: TGTGCCAGCAGCCGGGAGGGCGGAGGGTATGGCTACACCTTC; CDR3 protein: CASSREGGGYGYTF
D gene: NA; clone size: many; V gene: TRBV7-8; J gene: TRBJ2-5; CDR3 DNA: TGTGCCAGCAGCCAACGGTTCACCCAGGCAGGGTCTTGGGAGACCCAGTACTTC; CDR3 protein: CASSQRFTQAGSWETQYF
D gene: NA; clone size: once; V gene: TRBV5-1; J gene: TRBJ1-1; CDR3 DNA: TGCGCCAGCAGCACTCACTGGACGGGGAACACTGAAGCTTTCTTT; CDR3 protein: CASSTHWTGNTEAFF
D gene: NA; clone size: many; V gene: TRBV12-3/TRBV12-4; J gene: TRBJ1-2; CDR3 DNA: TGTGCCAGCAGTTTTGGAGAGAACTATGGCTACACCTTC; CDR3 protein: CASSFGENYGYTF
D gene: NA; clone size: many; V gene: TRBV20-1; J gene: TRBJ2-3; CDR3 DNA: TGCAGTGCCCCACCGGAACTAAACACAGATACGCAGTATTTT; CDR3 protein: CSAPPELNTDTQYF
D gene: NA; clone size: few; V gene: TRBV20-1; J gene: TRBJ2-2; CDR3 DNA: TGCAGTGCTAGAGAACCTTTAGGAGGGTTTGGCACCGGGGAGCTGTTTTTT; CDR3 protein: CSAREPLGGFGTGELFF
D gene: NA; clone size: NA; V gene: TRBV18; J gene: TRBJ2-5; CDR3 DNA: TGTGCCAGCTCACCACCCAACCAAGAGACCCAGTACTTC; CDR3 protein: CASSPPNQETQYF
D gene: NA; clone size: many; V gene: TRBV5-5; J gene: TRBJ2-1; CDR3 DNA: TGTGCCAGCAGCTTGGCTTCGTATGAGCAGTTCTTC; CDR3 protein: CASSLASYEQFF
D gene: NA; clone size: NA; V gene: TRBV5-1; J gene: TRBJ2-7; CDR3 DNA: TGCGCCAGCAGCTTGGGACCACCGAGTCGGGAGCAGTACTTC; CDR3 protein: CASSLGPPSREQYF
D gene: NA; clone size: NA; V gene: TRBV6-1; J gene: TRBJ1-6; CDR3 DNA: TGTGCCAGCAATCTAGAGAGGGGAAGGAACTATAATTCACCCCTCCACTTT; CDR3 protein: CASNLERGRNYNSPLHF
D gene: NA; clone size: NA; V gene: TRBV5-6; J gene: TRBJ1-2; CDR3 DNA: TGTGCCAGCAGCTCGGTTGGCAGGGGATATGGCTACACCTTC; CDR3 protein: CASSSVGRGYGYTF
D gene: NA; clone size: once; V gene: TRBV19; J gene: TRBJ2-1; CDR3 DNA: TGTGCCAGTAACTTCGGGGCCGATTCCTACAATGAGCAGTTCTTC; CDR3 protein: CASNFGADSYNEQFF
D gene: NA; clone size: NA; V gene: TRBV7-8; J gene: TRBJ2-7; CDR3 DNA: TGTGCCAGCAGCGGGACACTAACCTACGAGCAGTACTTC; CDR3 protein: CASSGTLTYEQYF
D gene: TRBD1; clone size: NA; V gene: TRBV29-1; J gene: TRBJ1-1; CDR3 DNA: TGCAGCGTTGTTGGACAGGCGGGAGCTTTCTTT; CDR3 protein: CSVVGQAGAFF
D gene: NA; clone size: few; V gene: TRBV20-1; J gene: TRBJ1-2; CDR3 DNA: TGCAGTGCCACTTTCGGGACCGACTATGGCTACACCTTC; CDR3 protein: CSATFGTDYGYTF
D gene: NA; clone size: few; V gene: TRBV12-3/TRBV12-4; J gene: TRBJ1-1; CDR3 DNA: TGTGCCAGCAGGGCCCGGCTGGGACAGAACACTGAAGCTTTCTTT; CDR3 protein: CASRARLGQNTEAFF
D gene: TRBD1; clone size: few; V gene: TRBV12-3/TRBV12-4; J gene: TRBJ1-1; CDR3 DNA: TGTGCCAGCAGTCAATACGGGACAGGGGGCACTGAAGCTTTCTTT; CDR3 protein: CASSQYGTGGTEAFF
D gene: NA; clone size: few; V gene: TRBV2; J gene: TRBJ2-1; CDR3 DNA: TGTGCCAGAGGGGGTGTGAATGAGCAGTTCTTC; CDR3 protein: CARGGVNEQFF
D gene: NA; clone size: few; V gene: TRBV9; J gene: TRBJ1-1; CDR3 DNA: TGTGCCAGCAGCCCTACGGGGGCGACGAGCACTGAAGCTTTCTTT; CDR3 protein: CASSPTGATSTEAFF
D gene: NA; clone size: few; V gene: TRBV5-1; J gene: TRBJ2-7; CDR3 DNA: TGCGCCAGCAGCTTGGGCGGGGAAGGGGGCGAGCAGTACTTC; CDR3 protein: CASSLGGEGGEQYF
D gene: TRBD1; clone size: NA; V gene: TRBV6-1; J gene: TRBJ2-7; CDR3 DNA: TGTGCCACAGCCCGTGGGACAGCTCACTACGAGCAGTACTTC; CDR3 protein: CATARGTAHYEQYF
D gene: TRBD1; clone size: many; V gene: TRBV5-5; J gene: TRBJ1-1; CDR3 DNA: TGTGCCAGCAGCTTGGGGACAGGAAGCACTGAAGCTTTCTTT; CDR3 protein: CASSLGTGSTEAFF
D gene: NA; clone size: NA; V gene: TRBV14; J gene: TRBJ2-2; CDR3 DNA: TGTGCCAGCAGCCAAGGACAGTACACCGGGGAGCTGTTTTTT; CDR3 protein: CASSQGQYTGELFF
D gene: TRBD2; clone size: NA; V gene: TRBV5-1; J gene: TRBJ2-7; CDR3 DNA: TGCGCCAGCAGCTTCGACGGGACTAGCGGCTACGAGCAGTACTTC; CDR3 protein: CASSFDGTSGYEQYF
D gene: TRBD2; clone size: NA; V gene: TRBV20-1; J gene: TRBJ2-7; CDR3 DNA: TGCAGTGCTTCAACTGGACTAGCCTACGAGCAGTACTTC; CDR3 protein: CSASTGLAYEQYF
D gene: NA; clone size: NA; V gene: TRBV5-5; J gene: TRBJ2-7; CDR3 DNA: TGTGCCATCAGCTTGTTATTAGACATCGAGCAGTACTTC; CDR3 protein: CAISLLLDIEQYF